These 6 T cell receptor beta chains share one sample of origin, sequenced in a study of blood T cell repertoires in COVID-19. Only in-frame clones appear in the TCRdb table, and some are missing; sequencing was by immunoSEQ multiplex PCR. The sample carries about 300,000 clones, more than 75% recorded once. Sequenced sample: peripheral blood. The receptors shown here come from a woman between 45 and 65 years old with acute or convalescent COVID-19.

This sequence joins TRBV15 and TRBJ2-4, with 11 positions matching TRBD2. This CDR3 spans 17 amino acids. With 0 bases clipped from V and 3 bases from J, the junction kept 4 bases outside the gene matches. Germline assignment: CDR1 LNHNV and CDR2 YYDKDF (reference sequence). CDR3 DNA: TGTGCCACCAGCAGAGATACTAGCGGGAGCGGCAAAAACATTCAGTACTTC. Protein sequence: CATSRDTSGSGKNIQYF.

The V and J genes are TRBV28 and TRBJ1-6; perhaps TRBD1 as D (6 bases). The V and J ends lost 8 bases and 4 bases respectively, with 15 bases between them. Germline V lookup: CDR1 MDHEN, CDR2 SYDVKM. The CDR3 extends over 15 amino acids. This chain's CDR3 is CASLPLDRYNSPLHF. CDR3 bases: TGTGCCAGCCTCCCCCTGGACAGATATAATTCACCCCTCCACTTT.

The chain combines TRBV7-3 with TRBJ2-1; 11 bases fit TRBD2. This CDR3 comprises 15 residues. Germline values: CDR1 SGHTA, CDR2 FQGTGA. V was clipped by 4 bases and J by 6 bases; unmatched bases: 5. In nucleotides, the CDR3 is TGTGCCAGCAGCTCCTTAGCGGGAGGGCCCAATGAGCAGTTCTTC. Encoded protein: CASSSLAGGPNEQFF.

CDR3: CATSDGTSGATYNEQFF. DNA for the CDR3: TGTGCCACCAGTGACGGGACTAGCGGAGCAACCTACAATGAGCAGTTCTTC. V gene TRBV24-1 combines with J gene TRBJ2-1, with 11 bases identical to TRBD2. The V gene end was trimmed by 4 bases and the J gene end by 2 bases; junction bases not matched to a gene: 6. The germline V gene has CDR1 KGHDR and CDR2 SFDVKD. The CDR3 extends over 17 amino acids.

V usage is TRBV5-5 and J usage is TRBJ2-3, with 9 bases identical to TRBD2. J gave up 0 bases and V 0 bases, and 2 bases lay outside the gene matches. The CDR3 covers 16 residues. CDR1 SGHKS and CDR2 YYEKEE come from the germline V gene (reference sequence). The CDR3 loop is CASSLGLAASTDTQYF. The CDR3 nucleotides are TGTGCCAGCAGCTTGGGACTAGCGGCCAGCACAGATACGCAGTATTTT.

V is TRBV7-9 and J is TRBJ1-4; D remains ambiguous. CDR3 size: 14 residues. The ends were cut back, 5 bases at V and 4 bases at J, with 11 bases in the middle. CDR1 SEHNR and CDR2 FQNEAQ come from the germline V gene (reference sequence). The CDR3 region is CASSLNSNNEKLFF. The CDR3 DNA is TGTGCCAGCAGCCTTAACAGCAATAATGAAAAACTGTTTTTT.